This entry lists 32 T cell receptor beta chains sequenced from one sample in a study of blood T cell repertoires in COVID-19. Profiling relied on immunoSEQ multiplex PCR, and the TCRdb table lists in-frame clones only, not all of them. The profile shows about 120,000 clones, roughly 85% of them singletons. Material: peripheral blood. Source of these receptors: a human donor in a cohort sampled during active COVID-19.

This chain connects TRBV6-5 to TRBJ1-5; D not resolved. Germline values: CDR1 MNHEY, CDR2 SVGAGI. The CDR3 contains 15 residues. V lost 2 bases, J lost 6 bases, and 14 bases lay in between. The CDR3 region is CASSYVRESVQPQHF. The CDR3 DNA reads as TGTGCCAGCAGTTACGTCCGGGAATCAGTTCAGCCCCAGCATTTT.

This clone has a handful of counts. The chain has TRBV5-1 and TRBJ2-2; D may be TRBD2 (6 bases). Germline lookup yields CDR1 SGHRS and CDR2 YFSETQ. V dropped 4 bases and J dropped 4 bases, with 8 bases sitting between them. The CDR3 has 13 residues. CDR3 region: CASSLATTGELFF. The CDR3 nucleotides read TGCGCCAGCAGCCTAGCGACCACCGGGGAGCTGTTTTTT.

This clone was found a few times. V and J are TRBV9 and TRBJ2-7, with 8 bases that match TRBD2. The V and J ends lost 4 bases and 5 bases, in that order; junction bases with no gene match: 8. The CDR3 is made up of 14 amino acids. Looked up from germline, CDR1 is SGDLS and CDR2 is YYNGEE. CDR3 sequence: CASSPRGGNNEQYF. CDR3 bases: TGTGCCAGCAGCCCCCGGGGGGGTAATAACGAGCAGTACTTC.

The V and J genes are TRBV15 and TRBJ2-3, with 11 bases aligning to TRBD2. The germline V gene has CDR1 LNHNV and CDR2 YYDKDF (reference sequence). The V and J ends lost 2 bases and 2 bases, in that order; junction bases with no gene match: 3. This CDR3 has 16 amino acids. CDR3 in amino acids: CATSRLTSGDTDTQYF. The CDR3 region has the DNA TGTGCCACCAGCAGATTGACTAGCGGGGACACAGATACGCAGTATTTT.

This clone has just one count. The V call is TRBV30, the J call TRBJ1-5, with D perhaps matching TRBD1 (6 bases). Trimming pared 0 bases from V and 5 bases from J, leaving 11 bases between. This CDR3 is built from 14 residues. Germline CDR1 GTSNPN, CDR2 SVGIG (reference sequence). In DNA form, the CDR3 reads TGTGCCTGGAGTGTCTGGGGGGGCGATCAGCCCCAGCATTTT. It specifies CAWSVWGGDQPQHF.

This chain joins TRBV2 and TRBJ2-7; 11 nucleotides align to TRBD2. The germline V gene has CDR1 SNHLY and CDR2 FYNNEI. V was clipped by 7 bases and J by 1 base; unmatched bases: 6. The CDR3 has 15 residues. In nucleotides, the CDR3 is TGTGCCAGCAAACCGACTAGCGGGGCGTCCTACGAGCAGTACTTC. Protein product: CASKPTSGASYEQYF.

V gene TRBV2 combines with J gene TRBJ1-6, with a possible D match to TRBD1 (5 bases). The CDR3 contains 14 residues. Germline values: CDR1 SNHLY, CDR2 FYNNEI. V lost 2 bases, J lost 9 bases, and 11 bases lay in between. Written as DNA, the CDR3 is TGTGCCAGCAGTGAAACAGGATTGACTTCACCCCTCCACTTT. Translated: CASSETGLTSPLHF.

V is TRBV30 and J is TRBJ1-5; perhaps TRBD1 as D (5 bases). In germline, CDR1 is GTSNPN, CDR2 SVGIG (reference sequence). Trimming removed 0 bases at V and 8 bases at J, with 11 bases between. The length of the CDR3 is 13 residues. CDR3 sequence (DNA): TGTGCCTGGAGTGTAAAAGGAGGGGAGCCCCAGCATTTT. Encoded protein: CAWSVKGGEPQHF.

CDR3: CASSLRDRGFIETQYF. In DNA, the CDR3 is TGTGCCAGTAGCCTCCGGGACAGGGGGTTCATAGAGACCCAGTACTTC. The chain carries TRBV19 and TRBJ2-5, with 11 nucleotides matching TRBD1. CDR3 length: 16 amino acids. Germline assignment: CDR1 LNHDA and CDR2 SQIVND (reference sequence). V shed 6 bases and J 4 bases; nucleotides not matched to a gene: 10.

This chain links TRBV7-2 with TRBJ2-1; 8 bases are a match to TRBD1. After removal of 5 bases from V and 5 bases from J, the junction contained 5 bases not matched to a gene. The germline CDR1 and CDR2 sequences are SGHTA and FQGNSA. This CDR3 comprises 14 residues. In DNA, the CDR3 is TGTGCCAGCAGCCCCGGGACAGGACACAATGAGCAGTTCTTC. This translates into CASSPGTGHNEQFF.

The V call is TRBV7-2, the J call TRBJ1-3, with D maybe TRBD1 (6 bases). Germline CDR1 and CDR2: SGHTA and FQGNSA. The CDR3 is 16 amino acids. V lost 3 bases, J lost 4 bases, and 16 bases lay in between. This chain's CDR3 is CASSFTGTSSGNTIYF. In nucleotides, the CDR3 is TGTGCCAGCAGCTTTACAGGGACCAGTTCCGGAAACACCATATATTTT.

The chain couples TRBV27 to TRBJ2-6, with TRBD2 as a possible D gene (5 bases). There are 15 residues in the CDR3. V was clipped by 3 bases and J by 0 bases, with 6 bases between them. CDR1 is MNHEY, CDR2 SMNVEV, per germline (reference sequence). The CDR3 DNA follows: TGTGCCAGCAGTTTTCGGGGCTCTGGGGCCAACGTCCTGACTTTC. Its translation: CASSFRGSGANVLTF.

This clone was recorded many times. This rearrangement joins TRBV7-9 to TRBJ2-7; possible D gene TRBD2, 6 bases. Germline loops: CDR1 SEHNR, CDR2 FQNEAQ (reference sequence). The CDR3 length is 15 residues. The ends were cut back, 7 bases at V and 4 bases at J, with 20 bases in the middle. The CDR3 DNA follows: TGTGCCAGCAACTGGGAGGAGGGTGGAGTATACGAGCAGTACTTC. Protein sequence: CASNWEEGGVYEQYF.

V and J are TRBV24-1 and TRBJ1-5, with 11 nucleotides matching TRBD1. This CDR3 is built from 17 residues. With 3 bases clipped from V and 2 bases from J, the junction kept 5 bases outside the gene matches. CDR1 is KGHDR and CDR2 is SFDVKD in the germline V gene. CDR3 in DNA: TGTGCCACCAGTGATCCGGGACAGGGGGGGGGCAATCAGCCCCAGCATTTT. This gives the protein CATSDPGQGGGNQPQHF.

The chain couples TRBV11-2 to TRBJ2-3; 12 nucleotides match TRBD2. This CDR3 contains 16 residues. V dropped 4 bases and J dropped 1; count of bases not matched to a gene: 3. Per the germline V gene, CDR1 is SGHAT and CDR2 is FQNNGV. CDR3 in DNA: TGTGCCAGCAGCTCAGCTAGCGGGGGGGGCACAGATACGCAGTATTTT. Translated, it gives CASSSASGGGTDTQYF. The full variable domain, with the rest looked up from reference TRBV11-2 and TRBJ2-3, is EAGVAQSPRYKIIEKRQSVAFWCNPISGHATLYWYQQILGQGPKLLIQFQNNGVVDDSQLPKDRFSAERLKGVDSTLKIQPAKLEDSAVYLCASSSASGGGTDTQYFGPGTRLTVL.

This chain links TRBV27 with TRBJ2-7; 8 bases match TRBD1. The germline V gene has CDR1 MNHEY and CDR2 SMNVEV (reference sequence). This CDR3 has 16 residues. Trimming took 4 bases from V and 6 from J; bases not matched to a gene: 14. The CDR3 nucleotides are TGTGCCAGCAGTTCCGGACAGGGTTCATCGACTCGCGAGCAGTACTTC. Its translation: CASSSGQGSSTREQYF.

This clone was seen only once. The rearrangement uses TRBV6-6 and TRBJ2-7; tentative D call: TRBD2 (6 bases). This CDR3 contains 13 residues. Germline V CDR1 and CDR2: MNHNY, SVGAGI (reference sequence). The ends were cut back, 6 bases at V and 0 bases at J, with 9 bases in the middle. The CDR3 spells CASRGGSSYEQYF. The CDR3 bases are TGTGCCAGCAGGGGGGGTTCCTCCTACGAGCAGTACTTC.

The V gene is TRBV4-2, the J gene TRBJ1-1, with D perhaps matching TRBD1 (5 bases). V lost 3 bases to trimming and J lost 3 bases, with 8 bases between them. The germline V gene encodes CDR1 LGHNA and CDR2 YNFKEQ. CDR3 length equals 13 residues. The CDR3 sequence: CASSHPRDTEAFF. As DNA, the CDR3 is TGTGCCAGCAGCCACCCCAGGGACACTGAAGCTTTCTTT.

The CDR3 reads CATSRRGRDTQYF. The DNA for the CDR3 is TGTGCCACCAGCCGGCGGGGCCGCGATACGCAGTATTTT. This rearrangement joins TRBV24-1 to TRBJ2-3; a weak D match, TRBD2 (6 bases). Germline V lookup: CDR1 KGHDR, CDR2 SFDVKD. V lost 7 bases and J 6 bases, leaving 13 bases between the germline ends. The CDR3 covers 13 residues.

J is TRBJ1-2 and V is TRBV4-3, with a possible D match to TRBD1 (5 bases). This CDR3 is built from 16 residues. CDR1 is LGHNA and CDR2 is YSLEER in the germline V gene. Trimming removed 0 bases at V and 0 bases at J, with 11 bases between. DNA of the CDR3: TGCGCCAGCAGCCAAGATAGGGGCGGAACTAACTATGGCTACACCTTC. This translates into CASSQDRGGTNYGYTF.

The rearrangement joins TRBV18 to TRBJ1-1, with TRBD1 matching 8 bases. Germline loops: CDR1 KGHSH, CDR2 LQKENI. V dropped 2 bases and J dropped 4; count of bases not matched to a gene: 6. The CDR3 loop spans 15 amino acids. CDR3 bases: TGTGCCAGCTCACCAGTAACAGGGGGTTCCACTGAAGCTTTCTTT. It codes for CASSPVTGGSTEAFF.

The chain carries TRBV4-2 and TRBJ2-1, with TRBD2 identical over 11 bases. The junction had 10 bases not matched to a gene; V was cut back by 0 bases and J by 0 bases. Germline-derived CDR1 and CDR2 are LGHNA and YNFKEQ. This CDR3 is 20 amino acids long. Written as DNA, the CDR3 is TGTGCCAGCAGCCAAGATATGCTAGCGGGGGGCCTCAGCTCCTACAATGAGCAGTTCTTC. Protein: CASSQDMLAGGLSSYNEQFF.

The table lists this clone with a count of one. The gene calls are TRBV14 and TRBJ2-2; 8 nucleotides align to TRBD1. The V and J ends lost 6 bases and 6 bases, in that order; junction bases with no gene match: 9. The germline V gene has CDR1 SGHDN and CDR2 FVKESK. The CDR3 loop spans 15 amino acids. CDR3 residues: CASSRGTGRSGELFF. The DNA of the CDR3 is TGTGCCAGCAGTCGCGGGACAGGTAGATCCGGGGAGCTGTTTTTT.

This clone appeared a single time. The chain employs TRBV7-3 and TRBJ2-6; D possibly corresponds to TRBD1 (5 bases). In germline, CDR1 is SGHTA, CDR2 FQGTGA. CDR3 length: 17 amino acids. The V end lost 0 bases, the J end lost 0 bases, and 9 bases lay between the germline ends. The CDR3 DNA follows: TGTGCCAGCAGCTTAACCCCAGGGATCTCTGGGGCCAACGTCCTGACTTTC. This translates into CASSLTPGISGANVLTF.

This clone showed up just once. V is TRBV9 and J is TRBJ2-1; 7 bases match TRBD1. The CDR3 extends over 16 amino acids. Losses at the gene ends were 3 bases for V and 9 bases for J; bases not matched to a gene: 15. From germline, CDR1 is SGDLS and CDR2 YYNGEE. CDR3: CASSESVGQAYGEQFF. The CDR3 DNA is TGTGCCAGCAGCGAATCTGTAGGACAGGCCTATGGTGAGCAGTTCTTC.

This clone has a handful of counts. The V call is TRBV11-2, the J call TRBJ1-2; 7 bases fit TRBD1. Germline CDR1 and CDR2: SGHAT and FQNNGV. After removal of 6 bases from V and 4 bases from J, the junction contained 2 bases not matched to a gene. The length of the CDR3 is 12 residues. CDR3 bases: TGTGCCAGCAGTTACAGGGGCTATGGCTACACCTTC. This codes for CASSYRGYGYTF.

The rearrangement uses TRBV7-9 and TRBJ2-3, with TRBD2 as a possible D gene (5 bases). The CDR3 has 16 amino acids. V was pared by 10 bases and J by 5 bases, with 25 bases between. Germline-derived CDR1 and CDR2 are SEHNR and FQNEAQ (reference sequence). The CDR3 here is CATTPEGPGFGDTQYF. In DNA form, the CDR3 reads TGTGCCACCACCCCCGAGGGTCCGGGGTTCGGAGATACGCAGTATTTT.

The chain has TRBV15 and TRBJ1-2, with 7 nucleotides matching TRBD1. The germline V gene encodes CDR1 LNHNV and CDR2 YYDKDF (reference sequence). V dropped 4 bases and J dropped 4; count of bases not matched to a gene: 12. This CDR3 region has 16 residues. The CDR3 DNA is TGTGCCACCAGCAAAGAAGACAGGGCTCCAGGCTATGGCTACACCTTC. This sequence encodes CATSKEDRAPGYGYTF.

The V call is TRBV4-1, the J call TRBJ2-3; perhaps TRBD2 as D (6 bases). In germline, CDR1 is MGHRA, CDR2 YSYEKL. V lost 3 bases and J lost 4, with 11 bases in between. The CDR3 runs 14 residues. CDR3 nucleotides: TGCGCCAGCAGCCAGTCAGGGAGGCCAGATACGCAGTATTTT. It encodes CASSQSGRPDTQYF.

This clone is a singleton in its sample. The chain recombines TRBV3-1 (or the pseudogene TRBV3-2) with TRBJ2-3, with a weak D call TRBD2 (5 bases). From germline, CDR1 is LGHDT and CDR2 YNNKEL (reference sequence). V lost 4 bases, J lost 2 bases, and 7 bases lay in between. The CDR3 sequence is 13 residues long. The CDR3 DNA is TGTGCCAGCAGCCGACTAAACACAGATACGCAGTATTTT. Translating gives CASSRLNTDTQYF.

The CDR3 DNA follows: TGTGCCAGTAGGGATCGGACAGGGAGGGAATACGAGCAGTACTTC. This codes for CASRDRTGREYEQYF. The V call is TRBV19, the J call TRBJ2-7; D is perhaps TRBD1 (8 bases). Trimming cost V 6 bases and J 4 bases, with 19 bases left between them. The CDR3 spans 15 residues. CDR1 is LNHDA, CDR2 SQIVND, per germline (reference sequence).

This sequence joins TRBV6-5 and TRBJ1-1, with 9 bases fitting TRBD1. With 9 bases clipped from V and 2 bases from J, the junction kept 7 bases outside the gene matches. CDR1 MNHEY and CDR2 SVGAGI come from the germline V gene. The CDR3 totals 14 residues. DNA of the CDR3: TGTGCCAGTCGGGACAGGGCGGTAAACACTGAAGCTTTCTTT. Protein product: CASRDRAVNTEAFF.